Shown below are 23 T cell receptor beta chains from a single sample sequenced in a study of T cell changes during pregnancy in multiple sclerosis. Clones were sequenced by immunoSEQ multiplex PCR, and TCRdb holds only the in-frame ones, with some missing. The repertoire holds 70,000 to 95,000 clones, with 89% as singletons. The sample was peripheral blood, taken before pregnancy. The source of these receptors is a female donor with multiple sclerosis, enrolled in a pregnancy study.

This clone was picked up one time. The CDR3 sequence is CASSPRQGPSYEQYF. Here the CDR3 DNA reads TGTGCCAGCAGCCCTAGACAGGGCCCCTCCTACGAGCAGTACTTC. The chain employs TRBV7-3 and TRBJ2-7; 7 nucleotides line up with TRBD1. J lost 0 bases, V lost 5 bases, and 7 bases had no gene match. This CDR3 is 15 amino acids long. Germline CDR1 and CDR2: SGHTA and FQGTGA.

This clone is a singleton in its sample. The rearrangement links TRBV5-1 to TRBJ1-5, with D unclear. CDR1 is SGHRS and CDR2 is YFSETQ in the germline V gene. The V and J ends lost 2 bases and 5 bases respectively, with 14 bases between them. CDR3 length: 15 amino acids. Written as DNA, the CDR3 is TGCGCCAGCAGCTTATGGATGGGCCCCGATCAGCCCCAGCATTTT. Translated: CASSLWMGPDQPQHF.

The CDR3 loop is CAWRGLGGEETQYF. The DNA of the CDR3 is TGTGCCTGGAGGGGGTTAGGAGGGGAAGAGACCCAGTACTTC. The chain uses TRBV30 and TRBJ2-5; TRBD2 might be the D (6 bases). V was pared by 3 bases and J by 3 bases, with 14 bases between. In germline, CDR1 is GTSNPN, CDR2 SVGIG (reference sequence). The CDR3 length is 14 residues.

The genes are TRBV4-1 and TRBJ1-4; a possible D gene is TRBD1 (6 bases). The CDR3 length is 15 residues. CDR1 and CDR2 from the germline V gene are MGHRA and YSYEKL. Trimming took off 3 bases at V and 8 bases at J, with 16 bases between the two ends. CDR3 loop: CASSQDDRRGEKLFF. CDR3 bases: TGCGCCAGCAGCCAGGACGACAGGCGCGGGGAAAAACTGTTTTTT.

This chain connects TRBV9 to TRBJ2-5; 11 bases match TRBD2. The CDR3 contains 16 residues. The ends lost 2 bases at V and 2 bases at J; junction bases unmatched: 5. Germline CDR1 is SGDLS and CDR2 is YYNGEE. DNA of the CDR3: TGTGCCAGCAGCGTTAGCGGGGGGGGCCCTCAAGAGACCCAGTACTTC. Translation: CASSVSGGGPQETQYF.

The chain combines TRBV6-5 with TRBJ2-7, with 8 nucleotides matching TRBD2. The V and J ends lost 0 bases and 4 bases, in that order; junction bases with no gene match: 5. The CDR3 contains 15 residues. The germline V gene encodes CDR1 MNHEY and CDR2 SVGAGI. The CDR3 loop reads CASSYSNGGGYEQYF. The CDR3 DNA is TGTGCCAGCAGTTACTCCAACGGGGGGGGTTACGAGCAGTACTTC.

The chain carries TRBV7-2 and TRBJ2-1; 7 positions match TRBD1. Germline V gene sequence: CDR1 SGHTA, CDR2 FQGNSA. The ends lost 2 bases at V and 2 bases at J; junction bases unmatched: 3. The length of the CDR3 is 15 residues. The CDR3 reads CASSLRQGTYNEQFF. The CDR3 DNA reads as TGTGCCAGCAGCTTACGACAGGGAACCTACAATGAGCAGTTCTTC.

The rearrangement joins TRBV7-8 to TRBJ2-2; D might be TRBD2 (6 bases). Germline V gene sequence: CDR1 SGHVS, CDR2 FQNEAQ. The CDR3 covers 16 residues. V lost 7 bases, J lost 0 bases, and 15 bases lay in between. The CDR3 DNA follows: TGTGCCAGCACTCTAAGACGGGGGACGAACACCGGGGAGCTGTTTTTT. Amino acids: CASTLRRGTNTGELFF. The whole variable domain, filled in from reference TRBV7-8 and TRBJ2-2, reads GAGVSQSPRYKVAKRGQDVALRCDPISGHVSLFWYQQALGQGPEFLTYFQNEAQLDKSGLPSDRFFAERPEGSVSTLKIQRTQQEDSAVYLCASTLRRGTNTGELFFGEGSRLTVL.

The rearrangement joins TRBV7-9 to TRBJ2-3; D not certain. Germline lookup yields CDR1 SEHNR and CDR2 FQNEAQ (reference sequence). CDR3 size: 13 residues. V shed 8 bases and J shed 5 bases, with 14 bases lying between them. The CDR3 DNA reads TGTGCCAGCTCCTCCCCCTATCAAGATACGCAGTATTTT. Protein product: CASSSPYQDTQYF.

The chain has TRBV19 and TRBJ1-2; possible D gene TRBD1, 5 bases. Trimming took off 5 bases at V and 3 bases at J, with 16 bases between the two ends. Germline V gene data show CDR1 as LNHDA and CDR2 as SQIVND (reference sequence). The CDR3 has 15 residues. The CDR3 spells CASSPSGGSYYGYTF. CDR3 sequence (DNA): TGTGCCAGTAGTCCCTCGGGGGGGTCCTACTATGGCTACACCTTC.

This chain uses TRBV7-9 with TRBJ1-1, with 9 bases lining up with TRBD1. The CDR3 spans 14 residues. J was trimmed by 5 bases and V by 6 bases; bases with no gene match: 7. CDR1 is SEHNR and CDR2 is FQNEAQ in the germline V gene (reference sequence). The CDR3 DNA reads as TGTGCCAGCAGACTCACAGGGGGCAAAACTGAAGCTTTCTTT. The encoded protein is CASRLTGGKTEAFF.

This chain joins TRBV5-4 and TRBJ2-3; 7 positions agree with TRBD1. Germline values: CDR1 SGHNT, CDR2 YYREEE (reference sequence). There are 15 residues in the CDR3. Trimming cost V 2 bases and J 1 base; bases outside gene matches: 4. This CDR3 reads CASSFDRAGTDTQYF. As DNA, the CDR3 is TGTGCCAGCAGCTTCGACAGGGCGGGCACAGATACGCAGTATTTT.

The chain employs TRBV19 and TRBJ2-7, with TRBD2 identical over 9 bases. Trimming at V came to 10 bases and at J to 3 bases, leaving 13 bases not matched to a gene. The V gene's germline CDR1 is LNHDA and CDR2 SQIVND (reference sequence). This CDR3 contains 15 residues. The CDR3, as DNA: TGTGCCACCCGAGCCGGGACTAGCAAGGGCTACGAGCAGTACTTC. Translating gives CATRAGTSKGYEQYF.

The V and J genes are TRBV6-1 and TRBJ1-1; possible D gene TRBD1, 5 bases. The CDR3 has 13 amino acids. Germline V CDR1 and CDR2: MNHNS, SASEGT. V was pared by 3 bases and J by 5 bases, with 10 bases between. In nucleotides, the CDR3 is TGTGCCAGCAGTGACGGTCGGGGGACTGAAGCTTTCTTT. Protein sequence: CASSDGRGTEAFF.

The V call is TRBV2, the J call TRBJ1-6, with TRBD1 as a possible D gene (6 bases). The V gene's germline CDR1 is SNHLY and CDR2 FYNNEI. CDR3 length equals 21 residues. The V gene lost 2 bases and the J gene lost 0 bases, with 23 bases spanning the gap. CDR3 sequence: CASSEIQFTGSRNSYNSPLHF. CDR3 bases: TGTGCCAGCAGTGAAATTCAATTCACAGGGTCTAGAAACTCCTATAATTCACCCCTCCACTTT. Filled out from reference TRBV2 and TRBJ1-6, the complete variable domain reads EPEVTQTPSHQVTQMGQEVILRCVPISNHLYFYWYRQILGQKVEFLVSFYNNEISEKSEIFDDQFSVERPDGSNFTLKIRSTKLEDSAMYFCASSEIQFTGSRNSYNSPLHFGNGTRLTVT.

The genes are TRBV7-9 and TRBJ2-7, with D unresolved. V lost 0 bases to trimming and J lost 4 bases, with 4 bases between them. CDR1 and CDR2 (germline): SEHNR, FQNEAQ (reference sequence). The CDR3 sequence is 12 residues long. The CDR3 loop reads CASSLALYEQYF. The CDR3 DNA sequence: TGTGCCAGCAGCTTAGCCCTTTACGAGCAGTACTTC.

This chain joins TRBV7-9 and TRBJ1-1; no clear D. The V end lost 1 base, the J end lost 3 bases, and 6 bases lay between the germline ends. The CDR3 totals 13 residues. Germline-derived CDR1 and CDR2 are SEHNR and FQNEAQ (reference sequence). The CDR3 spells CASSLVSDTEAFF. The CDR3 DNA reads as TGTGCCAGCAGCTTAGTTAGTGACACTGAAGCTTTCTTT.

The rearrangement uses TRBV2 and TRBJ2-5, with D maybe TRBD1 (8 bases). This CDR3 is built from 15 residues. V lost 2 bases, J lost 2 bases, and 12 bases lay in between. CDR1 is SNHLY and CDR2 is FYNNEI in the germline V gene. The CDR3 region has the DNA TGTGCCAGCAGTGAAAACAGGGGGGGTCAAGAGACCCAGTACTTC. Amino acids: CASSENRGGQETQYF.

This sequence joins TRBV20-1 and TRBJ2-1; TRBD2 might be the D (5 bases). Trimming stripped 3 bases from V and 9 bases from J, with 9 bases between. Per the germline V gene, CDR1 is DFQATT and CDR2 is SNEGSKA (reference sequence). The CDR3 has 11 amino acids. CDR3 sequence: CSASRGSEQFF. The CDR3 region has the DNA TGCAGTGCTAGTCGAGGGAGTGAGCAGTTCTTC.

The chain recombines TRBV7-8 with TRBJ1-6; TRBD1 matches at 9 bases. V dropped 2 bases and J dropped 8; count of bases not matched to a gene: 4. The CDR3 is 15 residues long. Per germline, CDR1 SGHVS and CDR2 FQNEAQ. CDR3 in DNA: TGTGCCAGCAGCTTAAAACAGGGGGCGGATTCACCCCTCCACTTT. Translated: CASSLKQGADSPLHF.

The rearrangement uses TRBV5-1 and TRBJ2-7; the D gene is possibly TRBD1 (5 bases). This CDR3 has 14 residues. Germline CDR1 and CDR2: SGHRS and YFSETQ. V was cut by 3 bases and J by 4 bases, with 14 bases left in between. The chain's CDR3 is CASSYSGNRYEQYF. The CDR3 DNA is TGCGCCAGCAGCTATTCAGGGAATCGGTACGAGCAGTACTTC.

The chain links TRBV5-1 to TRBJ1-1, with 7 bases fitting TRBD1. CDR1 SGHRS and CDR2 YFSETQ come from the germline V gene. The CDR3 sequence is 14 residues long. Germline trimming cut 2 bases from V and 3 bases from J; bases unmatched to any gene: 4. This CDR3 is CASSFTRGDTEAFF. The CDR3 region has the DNA TGCGCCAGCAGCTTTACCAGGGGGGACACTGAAGCTTTCTTT.

This clone qualifies as medium-sized. The V gene is TRBV21-1, the J gene TRBJ2-7; TRBD1, the table's D call, lacks a check against the DNA. TRBV21-1 counts as a pseudogene. The CDR3 sequence is 17 residues long. The CDR3 protein is CASSQALTGKVFYEQYF. The CDR3, as DNA: TGTGCCAGCAGCCAAGCCCTGACAGGGAAGGTTTTTTACGAGCAGTACTTC.